These 5 T cell receptor beta chains were all obtained from the same sample, sequenced in a study of blood T cell repertoires in COVID-19. Profiled with immunoSEQ multiplex PCR; TCRdb holds only in-frame clones, not every one. The top ten hold around 30% of the sample, which has 25,000 to 30,000 clones, approximately 85% seen once. Sequencing input: peripheral blood. The source is a woman older than 75 with COVID-19, enrolled during active disease.

The genes are TRBV5-1 and TRBJ2-7; the match to TRBD1 covers 9 bases. The CDR3 consists of 14 residues. V dropped 4 bases and J dropped 3; count of bases not matched to a gene: 5. The germline V gene has CDR1 SGHRS and CDR2 YFSETQ. DNA of the CDR3: TGCGCCAGCAGCCCGCCGGGACAGGGCTACGAGCAGTACTTC. Amino acid sequence: CASSPPGQGYEQYF.

This clone occurred a few times. This rearrangement joins TRBV7-9 to TRBJ2-1; 12 nucleotides align to TRBD2. Germline assignment: CDR1 SEHNR and CDR2 FQNEAQ (reference sequence). This CDR3 contains 14 residues. V lost 3 bases to trimming and J lost 10 bases; unmatched junction nucleotides: 4. The CDR3 region is CASSFWTSGVEQFF. The CDR3 region has the DNA TGTGCCAGCAGCTTCTGGACTAGCGGGGTCGAGCAGTTCTTC.

This clone showed up just a few times. The chain uses TRBV9 and TRBJ2-1, with 10 nucleotides matching TRBD2. The germline V gene encodes CDR1 SGDLS and CDR2 YYNGEE. Trimming cost V 0 bases and J 10 bases; bases outside gene matches: 7. The CDR3 has 15 residues. DNA for the CDR3: TGTGCCAGCAGCGTAGTACCAGCGGGGGGGGACGAGCAGTTCTTC. Translated, it gives CASSVVPAGGDEQFF.

The chain employs TRBV7-8 and TRBJ1-6, with 8 bases matching TRBD1. This CDR3 is built from 15 residues. The V and J ends lost 1 base and 7 bases, in that order; junction bases with no gene match: 3. CDR1 is SGHVS, CDR2 FQNEAQ, per germline. The CDR3 nucleotides are TGTGCCAGCAGCTTAGGGGCAGGGGGCAATTCACCCCTCCACTTT. Residues: CASSLGAGGNSPLHF.

This chain uses TRBV24-1 with TRBJ1-5, with D unclear. The CDR3 is 15 residues long. Germline CDR1 KGHDR, CDR2 SFDVKD. V dropped 0 bases and J dropped 9 bases, with 14 bases sitting between them. The CDR3 loop reads CATSDLTATSRPQHF. The CDR3 coding sequence is TGTGCCACCAGTGATTTGACAGCTACCTCACGGCCCCAGCATTTT.